A selection of T cell receptor beta chains follows, all from one sample in a study of radiation and T cells in renal cell carcinoma. Sequenced by immunoSEQ multiplex PCR; TCRdb stores in-frame clones only, minus some. The table lists tens of thousands of clones, more than 60% of them singletons. The sequences come from blood, collected from a patient whose treatment included radiotherapy and nephrectomy. These TCRs come from a man between 60 and 70 years old with renal cell carcinoma. Both conserved end residues are part of each CDR3. A D gene is named only where the DNA matches it firmly. Size is stated for part of the rows, as once, few or many counts, or as a class when the clone is expanded.

TRBV30,TRBJ1-5,-,-,TGTGCCTGGAGCGCTAGGAACCAGCCCCAGCATTTT,CAWSARNQPQHF
TRBV21-1,TRBJ1-1,-,-,TGTGCCAGAACCCACCCGGGACAGGGGGCAACACGGAACACTGAAGCTTTCTTT,CARTHPGQGATRNTEAFF
TRBV11-2,TRBJ1-2,-,medium-sized,TGTGCCAGCAGCTCATTATGGAGGGGCTCCTTTGGCTACACCTTC,CASSSLWRGSFGYTF
TRBV11-3,TRBJ2-1,-,once,TGTGCCAGCAGCCCAGGGACGGGACTCTCCTACAATGAGCAGTTCTTC,CASSPGTGLSYNEQFF
TRBV16,TRBJ1-4,-,few,TGTGCCAGCAGCCTAGGCTCCGGGAAGGAAAAACTGTTTTTT,CASSLGSGKEKLFF
TRBV4-1,TRBJ2-5,TRBD2,-,TGCGCCAGCAGCCAAGATGCGGGAGTATTCCGGGAGACCCAGTACTTC,CASSQDAGVFRETQYF
TRBV2,TRBJ1-2,TRBD1,-,TGTGCCAGCAGTCGGGACAGAAGCGGGACAGGATCTAACTATGGCTACACCTTC,CASSRDRSGTGSNYGYTF
TRBV19,TRBJ2-3,-,few,TGTGCCAGTAGTAGTGGGACCCCTTGGGGGACAGATACGCAGTATTTT,CASSSGTPWGTDTQYF
TRBV30,TRBJ2-5,-,-,TGTGCCTGGAGTTCGACAGTTACCCAAGAGACCCAGTACTTC,CAWSSTVTQETQYF
TRBV9,TRBJ1-1,-,-,TGTGCCAGCAGCCCCGGGGGGGGAGAAAACACTGAAGCTTTCTTT,CASSPGGGENTEAFF
TRBV29-1,TRBJ1-1,-,-,TGCAGCGTTGGATCAGCGATGAACACTGAAGCTTTCTTT,CSVGSAMNTEAFF
TRBV29-1,TRBJ1-1,-,-,TGCAGCGCAGGAGGTGAAGCTTTCTTT,CSAGGEAFF
TRBV7-2,TRBJ2-1,TRBD2,-,TGTGCCAGCAGCCCAGACCGGCTAGCGGGGGAAGGTGAGCAGTTCTTC,CASSPDRLAGEGEQFF
TRBV9,TRBJ2-4,TRBD2,-,TGTGCCAGCAGCGAGAGACTAGCGGGCAAAAACATTCAGTACTTC,CASSERLAGKNIQYF
TRBV11-3,TRBJ1-4,-,-,TGTGCCAGCAGCACCCAGGACGGGGAAAAACTGTTTTTT,CASSTQDGEKLFF